The present T cell receptor (beta chain) was sequenced within a study of T cell clonotyping in hematopoietic cell transplantation (dated by TCRdb to about 2021). About the full investigation: Pretransplant samples from recipients were collected after cytoreduction. A total of some 140 blood samples were gathered in the study from over 30 consecutive transplant recipients along with their related donors. Recruitment of patients was conducted between September 2015 and early 2017, and follow-up was continued until late 2020 or death. General conclusions and limits of the study: Inverse Simpson Index values from donors and from recipients before transplant predicted broader TCR repertoire diversity after transplant. After transplant, TCR diversity in recipients dropped, and pathologically expanded clonotypes climbed progressively between day 30 and day 180. The sample size was limited, and CD4 and CD8 repertoire contributions could not be separated because cells were not sorted. Recipient repertoires showed only a small fraction of overlap with donor repertoires, and over 97% appeared de novo at the given depth.

Concerning this clone: Its antigen is currently not known. No clone much larger than this one lies a single base away; base qualities are absent.

Taken from the germline V gene, the CDR1 and CDR2 loops are SGHVS and FQNEAQ. From the cysteine up to the phenylalanine, the CDR3 has a length of 13 residues. The CDR3 DNA has 39 bases and is translated from base 1. Trimming takes 5 bases from V and 5 bases from J, and the germline ends sit 13 bases apart. According to the study, the label for this sample's time point signals: recipient sample about 28 days before transplant, after cytoreduction. Blood from recipients was drawn about 28 days before transplant and again at days 30, 100 and 180 after transplant. Using Nuclei Lysis Solution, genomic DNA was extracted from unfractionated peripheral blood mononuclear cells that were either fresh or cryopreserved. With the immunoSEQ assay, which is a bias-controlled multiplex PCR relying on V- and J-specific primers, TCR beta CDR3 regions were amplified from genomic DNA. In a second PCR step, a proprietary barcode and Illumina adapter sequences were attached to the CDR3 amplicons. CDR3 libraries were sequenced on an Illumina MiSeq instrument. The source study handled its data this way. immunoSEQ Analyzer 3.0 was used for export and quality control, with R Bioconductor and Immunarch used for downstream analyses. Only productive rearrangements in the normalized downsampled data set went into calculating the repertoire metrics. Clonotypes larger than 5 templates in the normalized cohort were defined as pathologically expanded. The Inverse Simpson Index was used to measure repertoire diversity. The non-normalized data set was used for CMV-specificity analyses so that all clonotypes could be captured. As stored in TCRdb, this immuneACCESS dataset retains in-frame rearrangements with V and J assigned. A fraction of the clones does not appear; measured against another copy, unresolved V genes explain less than half of the discrepancy, and the remainder lacks a known reason. The DNA was the basis for D and trimming; V, J and clone size are from that table. For this sample there are some 11,000 clones; 92% appear just once. Roughly an eighth of the sample rests with the top ten.

Specimen: peripheral blood mononuclear cells, collected before stem cell transplant. The rearrangement combines TRBV7-8 with TRBJ2-7; perhaps TRBD2 is the D gene, with 6 bases matching. This sequence originates from a woman between 35 and 50 years old with acute myeloid leukemia. Some clones in this sample may be carry-over from other donors' samples. The CDR3 is CASSGPGEDEQYF. The DNA sequence is TGTGCCAGCAGCGGACCCGGGGAGGACGAGCAGTACTTC.